This TCR beta chain was captured by sequencing in a study of Tregs in tolerant kidney transplant recipients. Notes on the study in general: Biological reproducibility was not directly addressed in this study. Nucleotide sequences could not be compared across some patients' samples due to primer changes. Expanding Tregs on activated donor B cells appeared to best identify donor-specific TCRbeta clones.

Thawed PBMCs were FACS-sorted into unstimulated CD4+CD25+CD127- regulatory T cells, CD4+CD25- non-regulatory cells, CD4 and CD8 cells. This CDR3 has 15 residues. A word on this clone: Its antigen remains unidentified.

Profiling relied on immunoSEQ multiplex PCR, and the TCRdb table lists in-frame clones only, not all of them. This table has about 72,000 clones, roughly 92% appearing once. The TCR sequence derives from a human donor who received a combined kidney and bone marrow transplant. Specimen: CD8+ T cells from blood, collected before the transplant. V and J are TRBV21-1 and TRBJ1-5; TRBD1, the D gene given by the table, was not confirmed from the DNA. TRBV21-1 is reported as a pseudogene. The CDR3 DNA follows: TGTGCCAGCAGCTCGGACAGGGGGATCAATCAGCCCCAGCATTTT. Its translation: CASSSDRGINQPQHF.